This is a list of T cell receptor beta chains from one sample in a study of tumor-infiltrating lymphocytes in oesophageal squamous cell carcinoma. One entry per CDR3 protein, called by TCRdb with MiXCR from the PCR reads. The table has tens of thousands of distinct CDR3 sequences, 38% seen once; the top ten hold about 23%. Sequences were obtained from esophageal tumor tissue. The receptors stem from a male donor with esophageal squamous cell carcinoma. Each CDR3 is given with its conserved first and last residue. Each record gives: clone size, J gene, D gene, CDR3 length, V gene, CDR3 DNA, CDR3 protein. A D gene is named only where the DNA matches it firmly. Clone size is shown for a subset of rows, as once, few, many or a class of expanded clone.

once	TRBJ2-3	NA	14	TRBV7-3	TGTGCCAGCAGCTTGACTAGAGACACACATACGCAGTATTTT	CASSLTRDTHTQYF
many	TRBJ1-1	TRBD1	15	TRBV28	TGTGCCAGCAGTTCAGGGGGCCTAGGGAACACTGAAGCTTTCTTT	CASSSGGLGNTEAFF
NA	TRBJ2-1	NA	15	TRBV7-3	TGTGCCAGCAGCTTACAGTCAGGGTCCTACAATGAGCAGTTCTTC	CASSLQSGSYNEQFF
once	TRBJ2-1	NA	20	TRBV3-1	TGTGCCAGCAGCCAAGGCCGCCCAGTTCCGGGACTCGGGTTCTACAATGAGCAGTTCTTC	CASSQGRPVPGLGFYNEQFF
NA	TRBJ2-3	TRBD1	16	TRBV7-2	TGTGCCAGCAGCCCAGGACAGGCGGCAACGACAGATACGCAGTATTTT	CASSPGQAATTDTQYF
many	TRBJ2-1	NA	15	TRBV11-3	TGTGCCAGCAGCTTGGGACGGGGTACCTACAATGAGCAGTTCTTC	CASSLGRGTYNEQFF
many	TRBJ2-7	TRBD1	15	TRBV19	TGTGCCAGTAGTCATCAATCCAGGGGGCAATACGAGCAGTACTTC	CASSHQSRGQYEQYF
few	TRBJ2-7	NA	14	TRBV6-1	TGTGCCAGCAGGGCGACGGGGCTGGAGGGCGAGCAGTACTTC	CASRATGLEGEQYF
many	TRBJ2-7	NA	13	TRBV18	TGTGCCAGCTCACCGCCGAGCTCCTACGAGCAGTACTTC	CASSPPSSYEQYF
few	TRBJ2-1	NA	15	TRBV19	TGTGCCAGTAGTATAAGCACCCCGGGACCCAATGAGCAGTTCTTC	CASSISTPGPNEQFF
few	TRBJ1-2	NA	13	TRBV18	TGTGCCAGCTCACCGCCGGGAAAATATGGCTACACCTTC	CASSPPGKYGYTF
NA	TRBJ2-1	NA	15	TRBV4-1	TGCGCCAGCAGCCAAGTGCCGGGGGCCTACAATGAGCAGTTCTTC	CASSQVPGAYNEQFF
many	TRBJ2-3	TRBD2	16	TRBV5-1	TGCGCCAGCAGCTGGGGGACTAGCGGGTTGGGAGATACGCAGTATTTT	CASSWGTSGLGDTQYF